This T cell receptor beta chain is drawn from a study of CD8 T cells in Susac syndrome. This clonotype has only one observation. Bulk CD8+ and CD4+ cells came from magnetic negative isolation; CD8+ TEMRA by FACS. Random hexamers were used to reverse transcribe roughly 0.45 to 1 ug of RNA. TCRdb recomputed calls from the immunoSEQ multiplex PCR reads with MiXCR, one row per CDR3 protein. This sample has hundreds of thousands of distinct CDR3 sequences, with around 93% found just once. This receptor was obtained from a human donor with multiple sclerosis. Sequences were obtained from CD4+ T cells from PBMCs.

The CDR3 sequence is CATSVDRVMWGYTF. The CDR3 DNA is TGTGCCACCAGCGTTGACAGGGTGATGTGGGGCTACACCTTC. The chain has TRBV15 and TRBJ1-2; 7 bases agree with TRBD1. The CDR3 totals 14 residues. Germline V gene sequence: CDR1 LNHNV, CDR2 YYDKDF (reference sequence). J was trimmed by 8 bases and V by 5 bases; bases with no gene match: 11. Combining the CDR3 with reference TRBV15 and TRBJ1-2 gives the whole variable domain DAMVIQNPRYQVTQFGKPVTLSCSQTLNHNVMYWYQQKSSQAPKLLFHYYDKDFNNEADTPDNFQSRRPNTSFCFLDIRSPGLGDTAMYLCATSVDRVMWGYTFGSGTRLTVV.